This TCR beta chain comes out of a study of T cell repertoires in cytomegalovirus infection. Looking at the study overall: Indications of both CMV infection and matching HLA type were provided by public TCR beta signatures.

Of note for this clonotype: The antigen is undetermined.

CDR1 is MNHEY, CDR2 SVGAGI, per germline. The CDR3 spans 14 residues. V was shortened by 2 bases and J by 3 bases, with 10 bases between the two germline ends. TCRdb redid the calling of the reads with MiXCR, one entry per CDR3 protein. The profile shows about 130,000 distinct CDR3 sequences, 20% to 30% of them singletons. Notes on the study in general: Cumulative public TCR beta family frequency identified CMV carriers with the relevant HLA. CMV-specific HLA-C-restricted TCR beta clonotypes dominated the ex vivo response.

The sequence derives from a human donor in good health (CMV status not recorded). Some clones in this sample may be carry-over from other donors' samples. The genes are TRBV6-5 and TRBJ2-5; D perhaps matches TRBD2 (6 bases). The sample comprised PBMCs, sequenced either directly or after in vitro stimulation (not recorded which). For the CDR3, the DNA is TGTGCCAGCAGTTACGTCTCGGGAGAAGAGACCCAGTACTTC. Translating it yields CASSYVSGEETQYF.